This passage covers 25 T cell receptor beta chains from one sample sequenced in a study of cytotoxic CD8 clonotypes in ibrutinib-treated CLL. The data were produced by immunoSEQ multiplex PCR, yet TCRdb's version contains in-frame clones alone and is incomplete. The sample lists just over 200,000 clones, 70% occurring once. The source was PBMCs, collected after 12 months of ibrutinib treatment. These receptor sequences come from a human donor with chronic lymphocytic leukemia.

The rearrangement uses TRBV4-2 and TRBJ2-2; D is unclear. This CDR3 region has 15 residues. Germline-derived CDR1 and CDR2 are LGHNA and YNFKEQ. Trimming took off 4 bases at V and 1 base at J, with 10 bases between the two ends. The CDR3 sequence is CASSRDTMNTGELFF. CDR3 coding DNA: TGTGCCAGCAGCCGAGACACCATGAACACCGGGGAGCTGTTTTTT.

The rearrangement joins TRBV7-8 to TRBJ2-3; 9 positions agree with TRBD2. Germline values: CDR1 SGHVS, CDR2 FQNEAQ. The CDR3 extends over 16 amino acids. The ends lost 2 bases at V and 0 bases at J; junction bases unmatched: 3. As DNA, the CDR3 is TGTGCCAGCAGCTTATCTAGCGGGGCGAGCACAGATACGCAGTATTTT. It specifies CASSLSSGASTDTQYF.

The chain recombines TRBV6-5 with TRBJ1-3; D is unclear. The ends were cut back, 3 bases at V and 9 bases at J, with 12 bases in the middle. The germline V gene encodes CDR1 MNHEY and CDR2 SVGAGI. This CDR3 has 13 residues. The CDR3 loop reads CASSYQERSTIYF. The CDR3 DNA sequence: TGTGCCAGCAGTTATCAGGAAAGAAGCACCATATATTTT.

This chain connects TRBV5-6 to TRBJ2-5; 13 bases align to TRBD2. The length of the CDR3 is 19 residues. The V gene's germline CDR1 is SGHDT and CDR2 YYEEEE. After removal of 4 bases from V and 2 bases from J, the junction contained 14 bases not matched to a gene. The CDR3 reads CASSPGLAGALSGQETQYF. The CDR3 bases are TGTGCCAGCAGCCCAGGACTAGCGGGAGCCCTTAGTGGGCAAGAGACCCAGTACTTC.

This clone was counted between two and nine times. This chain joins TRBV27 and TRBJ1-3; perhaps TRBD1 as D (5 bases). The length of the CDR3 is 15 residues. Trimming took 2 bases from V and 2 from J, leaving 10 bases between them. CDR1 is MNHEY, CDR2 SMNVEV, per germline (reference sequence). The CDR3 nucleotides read TGTGCCAGCAGTTTAAATGGAGGGGCTGGAAACACCATATATTTT. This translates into CASSLNGGAGNTIYF.

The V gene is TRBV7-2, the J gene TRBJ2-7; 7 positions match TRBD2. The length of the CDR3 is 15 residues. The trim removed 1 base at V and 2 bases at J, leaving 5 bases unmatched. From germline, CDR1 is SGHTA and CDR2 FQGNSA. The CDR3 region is CASSLDGTTTYEQYF. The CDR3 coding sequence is TGTGCCAGCAGCTTAGACGGGACTACAACCTACGAGCAGTACTTC.

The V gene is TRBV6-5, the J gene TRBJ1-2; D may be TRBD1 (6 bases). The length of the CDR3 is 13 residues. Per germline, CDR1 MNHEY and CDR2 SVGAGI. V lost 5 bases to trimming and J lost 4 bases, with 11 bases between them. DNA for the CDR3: TGTGCCAGCAGTCCCCGACAGGTCTATGGCTACACCTTC. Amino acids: CASSPRQVYGYTF.

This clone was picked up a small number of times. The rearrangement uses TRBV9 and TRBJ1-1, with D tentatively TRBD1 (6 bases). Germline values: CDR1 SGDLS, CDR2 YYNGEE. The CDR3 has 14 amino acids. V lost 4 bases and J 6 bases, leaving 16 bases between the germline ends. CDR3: CASSSRRGGSEAFF. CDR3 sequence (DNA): TGTGCCAGCAGCTCCCGGAGGGGGGGGTCTGAAGCTTTCTTT.

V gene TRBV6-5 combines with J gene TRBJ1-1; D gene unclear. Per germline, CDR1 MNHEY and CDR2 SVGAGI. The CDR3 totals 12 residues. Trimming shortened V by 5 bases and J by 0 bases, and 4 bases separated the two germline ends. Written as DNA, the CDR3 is TGTGCCAGCAGTAAATTGAACACTGAAGCTTTCTTT. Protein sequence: CASSKLNTEAFF.

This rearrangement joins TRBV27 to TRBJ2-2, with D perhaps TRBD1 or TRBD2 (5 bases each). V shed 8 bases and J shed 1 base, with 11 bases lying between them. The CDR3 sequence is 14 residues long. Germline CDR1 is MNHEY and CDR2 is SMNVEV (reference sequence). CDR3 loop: CASRGRVNTGELFF. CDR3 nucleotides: TGTGCCAGCCGGGGACGCGTGAACACCGGGGAGCTGTTTTTT.

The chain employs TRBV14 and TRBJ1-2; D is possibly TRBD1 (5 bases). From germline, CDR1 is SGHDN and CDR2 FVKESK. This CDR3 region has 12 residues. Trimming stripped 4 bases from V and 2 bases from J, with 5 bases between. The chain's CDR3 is CASSRQNYGYTF. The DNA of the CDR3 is TGTGCCAGCAGCCGACAGAACTATGGCTACACCTTC.

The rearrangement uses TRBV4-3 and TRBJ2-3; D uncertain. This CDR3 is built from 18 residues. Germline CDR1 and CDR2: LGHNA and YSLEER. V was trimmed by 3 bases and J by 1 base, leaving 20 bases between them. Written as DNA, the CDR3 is TGCGCCAGCAGCCATGCGCGGAACGGCATTAGGGGCACAGATACGCAGTATTTT. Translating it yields CASSHARNGIRGTDTQYF.

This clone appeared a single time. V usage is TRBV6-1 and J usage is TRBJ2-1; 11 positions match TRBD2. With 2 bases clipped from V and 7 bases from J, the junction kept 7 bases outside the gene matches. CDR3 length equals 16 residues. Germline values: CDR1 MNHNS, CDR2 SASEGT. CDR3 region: CASSETSGSGRNEQFF. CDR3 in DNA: TGTGCCAGCAGTGAAACTAGCGGGAGTGGTAGGAATGAGCAGTTCTTC.

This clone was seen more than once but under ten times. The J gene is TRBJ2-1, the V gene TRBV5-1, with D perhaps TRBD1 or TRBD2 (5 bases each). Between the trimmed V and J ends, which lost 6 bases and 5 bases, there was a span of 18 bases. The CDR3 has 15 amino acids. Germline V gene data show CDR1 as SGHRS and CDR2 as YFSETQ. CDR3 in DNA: TGCGCCAGCACTCTACTAGGAAGGGGAGACAATGAGCAGTTCTTC. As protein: CASTLLGRGDNEQFF.

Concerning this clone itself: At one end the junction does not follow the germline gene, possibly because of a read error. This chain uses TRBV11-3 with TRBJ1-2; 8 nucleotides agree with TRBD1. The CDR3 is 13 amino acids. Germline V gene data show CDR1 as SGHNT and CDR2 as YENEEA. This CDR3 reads CASSSQHRQGIAF. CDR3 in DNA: TGTGCCAGCAGCTCGCAACATCGACAGGGGATAGCCTTC.

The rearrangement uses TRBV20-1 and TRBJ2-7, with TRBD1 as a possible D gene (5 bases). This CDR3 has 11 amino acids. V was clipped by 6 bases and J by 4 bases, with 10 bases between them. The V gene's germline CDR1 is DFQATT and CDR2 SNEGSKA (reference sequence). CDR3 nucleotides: TGCAGTGCGGAAAGGGGTTACGAGCAGTACTTC. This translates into CSAERGYEQYF.

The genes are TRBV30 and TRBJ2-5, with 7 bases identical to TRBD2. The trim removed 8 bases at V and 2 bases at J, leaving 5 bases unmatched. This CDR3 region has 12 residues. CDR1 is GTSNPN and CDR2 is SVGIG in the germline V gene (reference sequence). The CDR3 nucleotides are TGTGCCGCGGGGAGGGTACAAGAGACCCAGTACTTC. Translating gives CAAGRVQETQYF.

DNA of the CDR3: TGTGCCAGCTCCCTCGGGACATTAAGGGGGTATGGCTACACCTTC. This sequence encodes CASSLGTLRGYGYTF. This chain links TRBV2 with TRBJ1-2, with a possible D match to TRBD1 (6 bases). Germline lookup yields CDR1 SNHLY and CDR2 FYNNEI. The V end was cut by 8 bases, the J end by 5 bases, with 21 bases between. The CDR3 runs 15 residues.

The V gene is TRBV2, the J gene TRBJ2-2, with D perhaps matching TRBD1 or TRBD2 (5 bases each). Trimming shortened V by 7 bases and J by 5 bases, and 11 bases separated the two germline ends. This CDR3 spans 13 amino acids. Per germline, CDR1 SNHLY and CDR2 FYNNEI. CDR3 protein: CASKGSRTGELFF. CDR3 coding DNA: TGTGCCAGCAAGGGGAGCAGAACCGGGGAGCTGTTTTTT. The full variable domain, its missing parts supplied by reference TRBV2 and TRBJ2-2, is EPEVTQTPSHQVTQMGQEVILRCVPISNHLYFYWYRQILGQKVEFLVSFYNNEISEKSEIFDDQFSVERPDGSNFTLKIRSTKLEDSAMYFCASKGSRTGELFFGEGSRLTVL.

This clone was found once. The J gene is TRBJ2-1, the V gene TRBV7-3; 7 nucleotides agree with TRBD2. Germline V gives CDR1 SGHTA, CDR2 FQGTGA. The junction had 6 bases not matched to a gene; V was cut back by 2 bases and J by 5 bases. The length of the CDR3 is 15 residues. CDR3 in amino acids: CASSLVGGKDNEQFF. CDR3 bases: TGTGCCAGCAGCTTAGTCGGGGGGAAGGACAATGAGCAGTTCTTC.

The CDR3 bases are TGCGCCAGCAGCCAAGTCGGCCCTATAGGCAACGGCTACACCTTC. Its protein product is CASSQVGPIGNGYTF. The chain has TRBV4-1 and TRBJ1-2; D uncertain. Per the germline V gene, CDR1 is MGHRA and CDR2 is YSYEKL. V lost 1 base and J 8 bases, leaving 17 bases between the germline ends. This CDR3 has 15 amino acids.

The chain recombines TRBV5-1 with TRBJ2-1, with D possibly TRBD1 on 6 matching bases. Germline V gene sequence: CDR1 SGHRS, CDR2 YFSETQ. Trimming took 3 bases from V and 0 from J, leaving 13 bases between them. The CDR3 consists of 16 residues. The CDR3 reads CASSSQLRGSYNEQFF. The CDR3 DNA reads TGCGCCAGCAGCTCTCAACTCAGGGGCTCCTACAATGAGCAGTTCTTC.

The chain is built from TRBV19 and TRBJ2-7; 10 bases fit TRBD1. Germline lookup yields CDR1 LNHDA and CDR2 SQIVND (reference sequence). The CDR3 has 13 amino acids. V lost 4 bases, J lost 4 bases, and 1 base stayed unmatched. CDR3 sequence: CASSTDRGYEQYF. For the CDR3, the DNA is TGTGCCAGTAGTACGGACAGGGGGTACGAGCAGTACTTC.

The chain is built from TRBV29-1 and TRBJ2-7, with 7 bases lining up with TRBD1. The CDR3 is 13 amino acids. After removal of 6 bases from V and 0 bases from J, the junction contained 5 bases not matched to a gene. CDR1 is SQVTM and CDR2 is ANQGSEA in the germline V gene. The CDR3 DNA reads TGCAGCGTACCACAGGGGTCCTCCTACGAGCAGTACTTC. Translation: CSVPQGSSYEQYF.

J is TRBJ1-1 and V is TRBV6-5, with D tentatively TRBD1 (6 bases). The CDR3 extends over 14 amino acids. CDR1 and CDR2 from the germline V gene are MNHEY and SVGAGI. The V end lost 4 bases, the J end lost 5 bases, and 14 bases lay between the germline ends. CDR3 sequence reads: CASSSSTGRTEAFF. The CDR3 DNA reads TGTGCCAGCAGTTCGAGTACAGGGCGTACTGAAGCTTTCTTT.